A selection of T cell receptor beta chains follows, all from one sample in a study of CD8+ T cells in alopecia areata. Using immunoSEQ multiplex PCR, the repertoire was profiled, and TCRdb retains in-frame clones only, with some absent. Of about 200,000 clones detected, 56% appear once; the ten largest clones hold over 4%. Sequenced: CD8+ T cells sorted from blood. These TCRs come from a human donor in good health. CDR3s leave out the opening cysteine and the closing phenylalanine or tryptophan. D genes are given only for firm matches.

CDR3: ASSLSSYEQY
V: TRBV2
D: .

CDR3: ASSQEFLAAFTDTQY
V: TRBV4-1
D: .

CDR3: ASSLPGLADTQY
V: TRBV5-6
D: TRBD2

CDR3: ASSPGTGIAGELF
V: TRBV7-6
D: TRBD1

CDR3: ASIPEDTEAF
V: TRBV7-2
D: .

CDR3: ASRDLTGRGTEAF
V: TRBV2
D: .

CDR3: ASSTGGGPLEQY
V: TRBV6-6
D: TRBD1

CDR3: ASSLGQNGYT
V: TRBV7-9
D: .

CDR3: ASSSDRSLSYEQY
V: TRBV7-9
D: .

CDR3: STATDSYEQY
V: TRBV29-1
D: .

CDR3: ASSHSDSYEQY
V: TRBV5-1
D: .

CDR3: ATSRYDYEQY
V: TRBV15
D: .

CDR3: ASSLLQETQY
V: TRBV7-9
D: .

CDR3: ASSLAPDSIYEQY
V: TRBV5-1
D: .

CDR3: ASSEALRQETQY
V: TRBV2
D: .

CDR3: SVEAGTPYEQY
V: TRBV29-1
D: .

CDR3: SARPPDTQY
V: TRBV29-1
D: .

CDR3: ASSEPGLAGGQETQY
V: TRBV11-2
D: TRBD2

CDR3: SALRPGLTDTQY
V: TRBV29-1
D: .

CDR3: ASSQVTGMPEAF
V: TRBV4-1
D: .

CDR3: ASSSTTSMNTEAF
V: TRBV13
D: .

CDR3: ASSQTGQGNTEAF
V: TRBV4-3
D: .

CDR3: ASSLGDTGGNNSPLH
V: TRBV5-1
D: TRBD1

CDR3: ASSFGTGAYEQY
V: TRBV5-1
D: TRBD1

CDR3: ASGDTNYEQY
V: TRBV2
D: .

CDR3: ASSGGDTFGYT
V: TRBV5-1
D: .

CDR3: ASSEVLLNTEAF
V: TRBV2
D: .

CDR3: ASSLLPGQGGTEAF
V: TRBV7-9
D: .

CDR3: ASSGSGSGNTIY
V: TRBV9
D: .

CDR3: TSSREALEGETQY
V: TRBV1
D: .

CDR3: SVGQTYGYT
V: TRBV29-1
D: .

CDR3: ASSIGPGLGTGELF
V: TRBV4-1
D: TRBD2

CDR3: ATSRDSFPRGVQETQY
V: TRBV15
D: .

CDR3: SVLRGNTEAF
V: TRBV29-1
D: .

CDR3: ASSYPGQRDTQY
V: TRBV7-9
D: .

CDR3: ASTPRGGDRYQETQY
V: TRBV27
D: .

CDR3: SVGPQGDEQY
V: TRBV29-1
D: .

CDR3: ASSTGSGNSPLH
V: TRBV6-1
D: .

CDR3: AVRGSHNQPQH
V: TRBV10-3
D: TRBD1

CDR3: ALAGGTDTQY
V: TRBV30
D: TRBD2

CDR3: SVERRDTEAF
V: TRBV29-1
D: .

CDR3: ASSSGQANYGYT
V: TRBV7-6
D: TRBD1

CDR3: ASSQWGYEQY
V: TRBV16
D: .

CDR3: ASSTGQGLSEQF
V: TRBV19
D: TRBD1

CDR3: ASSRDRQRETQY
V: TRBV25-1
D: TRBD1

CDR3: ASSRDGDSYNSPLH
V: TRBV7-6
D: .

CDR3: ASRFTVASNQPQH
V: TRBV2
D: .